The rows below give T cell receptor beta chains drawn from one sample of a study of blood T cell repertoires in COVID-19. Sequenced by immunoSEQ multiplex PCR; TCRdb stores in-frame clones only, minus some. The table lists about 360,000 clones, 87% of them singletons. Sequenced: PBMCs or T cells enriched from blood (not recorded which). The source is a man aged 25-45 years who had recovered from COVID-19. Each CDR3 is given with its conserved first and last residue. D genes are given only for firm matches. The size entry is marked missing in some rows and otherwise reads once, few, many or a size class.

J gene: TRBJ1-1; D gene: -; V gene: TRBV6-6; clone size: -; CDR3 DNA: TGTGCCAGCAGAGGACAAGGGATGAGGACTGAAGCTTTCTTT; CDR3 protein: CASRGQGMRTEAFF
J gene: TRBJ1-2; D gene: -; V gene: TRBV28; clone size: -; CDR3 DNA: TGTGCCAGCTTATCGGGACAACTCCTCTATGGCTACACCTTC; CDR3 protein: CASLSGQLLYGYTF
J gene: TRBJ1-1; D gene: -; V gene: TRBV6-5; clone size: -; CDR3 DNA: TGTGCCAGCACCGGAGTCACTGAAGCTTTCTTT; CDR3 protein: CASTGVTEAFF
J gene: TRBJ1-2; D gene: TRBD1; V gene: TRBV6-5; clone size: -; CDR3 DNA: TGTGCCAGCAGTTCCCCGGACAGGGGGGACTATGGCTACACCTTC; CDR3 protein: CASSSPDRGDYGYTF
J gene: TRBJ1-1; D gene: TRBD1; V gene: TRBV7-9; clone size: -; CDR3 DNA: TGTGCCAGCAGCAAATCAGGGGGCGGCACTGAAGCTTTCTTT; CDR3 protein: CASSKSGGGTEAFF
J gene: TRBJ1-5; D gene: TRBD1; V gene: TRBV3-1/TRBV3-2; clone size: few; CDR3 DNA: TGTGCCAGCAGCCAAGGAACGACAGGGGACGCCGGGCCCCAGCATTTT; CDR3 protein: CASSQGTTGDAGPQHF
J gene: TRBJ1-4; D gene: TRBD1; V gene: TRBV6-6; clone size: -; CDR3 DNA: TGTGCCAGCAGGTCTCAGGGGGCGACTAATGAAAAACTGTTTTTT; CDR3 protein: CASRSQGATNEKLFF
J gene: TRBJ2-3; D gene: TRBD1; V gene: TRBV2; clone size: -; CDR3 DNA: TGTGCCCACCGGGACAGGGAAGCAGATACGCAGTATTTT; CDR3 protein: CAHRDREADTQYF
J gene: TRBJ2-5; D gene: -; V gene: TRBV15; clone size: -; CDR3 DNA: TGTGCCACCAGCAAAGACCCCGTAATCGGGGAGACCCAGTACTTC; CDR3 protein: CATSKDPVIGETQYF
J gene: TRBJ2-1; D gene: -; V gene: TRBV13; clone size: -; CDR3 DNA: TGTGCCAGCAGCTTAGATCATTCCTACAATGAGCAGTTCTTC; CDR3 protein: CASSLDHSYNEQFF
J gene: TRBJ2-1; D gene: TRBD2; V gene: TRBV10-3; clone size: once; CDR3 DNA: TGTGCCATCAGAGGACTAGCGGGTGTCAATGAGCAGTTCTTC; CDR3 protein: CAIRGLAGVNEQFF
J gene: TRBJ1-1; D gene: -; V gene: TRBV7-9; clone size: -; CDR3 DNA: TGTGCCAGCAGCTCCCAGGGGAGAGAGGTGAACACTGAAGCTTTCTTT; CDR3 protein: CASSSQGREVNTEAFF
J gene: TRBJ1-2; D gene: TRBD1; V gene: TRBV14; clone size: few; CDR3 DNA: TGTGCCAGCAGCCAAAACAGGGGGCTTGATGGCTACACCTTC; CDR3 protein: CASSQNRGLDGYTF
J gene: TRBJ1-3; D gene: -; V gene: TRBV20-1; clone size: -; CDR3 DNA: TGCAGTGCTAGTCAGGTTCGGGGAAACACCATATATTTT; CDR3 protein: CSASQVRGNTIYF
J gene: TRBJ1-2; D gene: TRBD1; V gene: TRBV19; clone size: -; CDR3 DNA: TGTGCCAGTAGTATCCGGGACAGGGGCGACTATGGCTACACCTTC; CDR3 protein: CASSIRDRGDYGYTF
J gene: TRBJ1-4; D gene: -; V gene: TRBV7-2; clone size: few; CDR3 DNA: TGTGCCAGCAGCATATTCCGGACAGACGAAAAACTGTTTTTT; CDR3 protein: CASSIFRTDEKLFF
J gene: TRBJ1-1; D gene: -; V gene: TRBV5-1; clone size: -; CDR3 DNA: TGCGCCAGCAGCGTCTGGGCCGATAACACTGAAGCTTTCTTT; CDR3 protein: CASSVWADNTEAFF
J gene: TRBJ1-5; D gene: -; V gene: TRBV4-2; clone size: -; CDR3 DNA: TGTGCCAGCAGCCAAGGGGGACTAAGCAATCAGCCCCAGCATTTT; CDR3 protein: CASSQGGLSNQPQHF
J gene: TRBJ2-7; D gene: TRBD2; V gene: TRBV4-1; clone size: -; CDR3 DNA: TGCGCCAGCAGCCTAGGGACTAGCGGGGTGTACGAGCAGTACTTC; CDR3 protein: CASSLGTSGVYEQYF
J gene: TRBJ2-7; D gene: TRBD1; V gene: TRBV7-9; clone size: few; CDR3 DNA: TGTGCCAGCAGCTCCCGGGACAGGGCATTCTACGAGCAGTACTTC; CDR3 protein: CASSSRDRAFYEQYF
J gene: TRBJ1-1; D gene: TRBD1; V gene: TRBV5-4; clone size: -; CDR3 DNA: TGTGCCAGCAGCTCACAGGGGAATGGGGCTGAAGCTTTCTTT; CDR3 protein: CASSSQGNGAEAFF
J gene: TRBJ2-7; D gene: -; V gene: TRBV12-5; clone size: few; CDR3 DNA: TGTGCTAGTGGTTCCACAGGAGAGCAGTACTTC; CDR3 protein: CASGSTGEQYF
J gene: TRBJ1-3; D gene: -; V gene: TRBV7-9; clone size: -; CDR3 DNA: TGTGCCAGCAGCTCCTGGGGAGGGGACTCTGGAAACACCATATATTTT; CDR3 protein: CASSSWGGDSGNTIYF
J gene: TRBJ2-4; D gene: -; V gene: TRBV4-3; clone size: -; CDR3 DNA: TGCGCCAGCAGCCAAGGCACGACTCTAGCCAAAAACATTCAGTACTTC; CDR3 protein: CASSQGTTLAKNIQYF
J gene: TRBJ1-2; D gene: TRBD1; V gene: TRBV4-1; clone size: -; CDR3 DNA: TGCGCCAGCAGCCAAGTGGGGGGTGACAGGGGACTCTATGGCTACACCTTC; CDR3 protein: CASSQVGGDRGLYGYTF
J gene: TRBJ2-5; D gene: -; V gene: TRBV2; clone size: -; CDR3 DNA: TGTGCCAGCAGCCCCAATCGGGAGACCCAGTACTTC; CDR3 protein: CASSPNRETQYF
J gene: TRBJ1-5; D gene: TRBD1; V gene: TRBV23-1; clone size: -; CDR3 DNA: TGCGCCAGCAGTCCGAGTGTGGACAGGGGGCACAATCAGCCCCAGCATTTT; CDR3 protein: CASSPSVDRGHNQPQHF
J gene: TRBJ2-2; D gene: -; V gene: TRBV18; clone size: -; CDR3 DNA: TGTGCCAGCTCACTCGGACTCCAGAACACCGGGGAGCTGTTTTTT; CDR3 protein: CASSLGLQNTGELFF
J gene: TRBJ1-1; D gene: TRBD1; V gene: TRBV9; clone size: -; CDR3 DNA: TGTGCCAGCAGCGTAGAACAGGGGGCCACTGAAGCTTTCTTT; CDR3 protein: CASSVEQGATEAFF
J gene: TRBJ2-3; D gene: -; V gene: TRBV18; clone size: -; CDR3 DNA: TGTGCCAGCTCACCGCGACCGGGACTTCAAGATACGCAGTATTTT; CDR3 protein: CASSPRPGLQDTQYF
J gene: TRBJ1-5; D gene: -; V gene: TRBV6-2/TRBV6-3; clone size: -; CDR3 DNA: TGTGCCAGCAGTTACGGGCAGGGTAATCAGCCCCAGCATTTT; CDR3 protein: CASSYGQGNQPQHF
J gene: TRBJ1-2; D gene: TRBD1; V gene: TRBV6-2/TRBV6-3; clone size: -; CDR3 DNA: TGTGCCAGCAGGCCTAGGATCGCGGGACAGAGTTCCATTGGGAACCTTCGGGACCTCTATGGCTACACCTTC; CDR3 protein: CASRPRIAGQSSIGNLRDLYGYTF
J gene: TRBJ2-7; D gene: TRBD1; V gene: TRBV25-1; clone size: -; CDR3 DNA: TGTGCCAGCAGTGATATCTCTCCCGGGACAGGTTCGGGATACGAGCAGTACTTC; CDR3 protein: CASSDISPGTGSGYEQYF
J gene: TRBJ2-1; D gene: -; V gene: TRBV13; clone size: -; CDR3 DNA: TGTGCCAGCAGCCCCGACCGGGGGAGCTCCTACAATGAGCAGTTCTTC; CDR3 protein: CASSPDRGSSYNEQFF
J gene: TRBJ1-1; D gene: -; V gene: TRBV6-5; clone size: few; CDR3 DNA: TGTGCCAGCAGACTCACAGGGTTCACTGAAGCTTTCTTT; CDR3 protein: CASRLTGFTEAFF
J gene: TRBJ1-6; D gene: -; V gene: TRBV3-1/TRBV3-2; clone size: -; CDR3 DNA: TGTGCCAGCAGCCCCCAAGAGCAGGTCCATAATTCACCCCTCCACTTT; CDR3 protein: CASSPQEQVHNSPLHF